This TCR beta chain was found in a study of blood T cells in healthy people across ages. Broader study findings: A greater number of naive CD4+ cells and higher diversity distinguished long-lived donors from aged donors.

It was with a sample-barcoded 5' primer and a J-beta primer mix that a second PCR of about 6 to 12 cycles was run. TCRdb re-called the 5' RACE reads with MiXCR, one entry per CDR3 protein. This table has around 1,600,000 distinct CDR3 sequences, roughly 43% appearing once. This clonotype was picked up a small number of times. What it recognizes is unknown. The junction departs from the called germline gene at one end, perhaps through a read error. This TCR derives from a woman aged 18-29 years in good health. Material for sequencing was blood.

CDR3 amino acids: CASSPSGRGYETQYF. CDR3 nucleotide sequence: TGTGCTAGCAGCCCATCCGGGCGGGGGTATGAGACCCAGTACTTC. V usage is TRBV7-7 and J usage is TRBJ2-5, with 7 bases that match TRBD2. This CDR3 comprises 15 residues. CDR1 is SSHAT and CDR2 is FNYEAQ in the germline V gene (reference sequence).